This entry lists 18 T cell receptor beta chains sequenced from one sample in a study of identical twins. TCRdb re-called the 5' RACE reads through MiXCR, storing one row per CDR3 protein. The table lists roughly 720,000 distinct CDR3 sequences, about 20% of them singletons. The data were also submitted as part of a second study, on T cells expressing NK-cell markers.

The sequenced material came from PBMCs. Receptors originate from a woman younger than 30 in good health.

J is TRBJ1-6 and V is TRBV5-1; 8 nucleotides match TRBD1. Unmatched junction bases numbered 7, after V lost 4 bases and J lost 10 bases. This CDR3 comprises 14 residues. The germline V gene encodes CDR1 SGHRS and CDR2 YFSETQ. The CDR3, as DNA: TGCGCCAGCAGCAGGGGACAGGATGTGTCACCCCTCCACTTT. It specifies CASSRGQDVSPLHF. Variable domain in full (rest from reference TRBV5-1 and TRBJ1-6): KAGVTQTPRYLIKTRGQQVTLSCSPISGHRSVSWYQQTPGQGLQFLFEYFSETQRNKGNFPGRFSGRQFSNSRSEMNVSTLELGDSALYLCASSRGQDVSPLHFGNGTRLTVT.

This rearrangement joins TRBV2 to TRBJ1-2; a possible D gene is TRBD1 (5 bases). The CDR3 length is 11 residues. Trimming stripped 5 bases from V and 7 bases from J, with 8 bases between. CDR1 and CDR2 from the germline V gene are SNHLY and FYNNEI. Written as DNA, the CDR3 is TGTGCCAGCAGTCCCAGGGTTGGCTACACCTTC. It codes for CASSPRVGYTF.

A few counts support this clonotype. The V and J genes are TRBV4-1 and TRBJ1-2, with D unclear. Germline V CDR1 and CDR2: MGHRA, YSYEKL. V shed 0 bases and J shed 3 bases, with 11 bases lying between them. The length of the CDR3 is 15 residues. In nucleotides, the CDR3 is TGCGCCAGCAGCCAAGAGAGCTGGGCGGACTATGGCTACACCTTC. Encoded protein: CASSQESWADYGYTF.

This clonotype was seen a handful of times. CDR3 DNA sequence: TGCAGTGCGCCCCGTATGTTCGGAGGGGAAGGATGGGATACCTTC. Residues: CSAPRMFGGEGWDTF. The rearrangement joins TRBV20-1 to TRBJ1-2; D is possibly TRBD1 (5 bases). Per germline, CDR1 DFQATT and CDR2 SNEGSKA (reference sequence). This CDR3 has 15 residues. Deletions cut 6 bases from V and 14 bases from J, with 31 bases between.

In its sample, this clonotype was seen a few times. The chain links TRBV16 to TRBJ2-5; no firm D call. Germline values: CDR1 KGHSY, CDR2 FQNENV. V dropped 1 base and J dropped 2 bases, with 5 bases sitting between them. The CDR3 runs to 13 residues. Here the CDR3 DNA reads TGTGCCAGCAGCCAATACGCACAAGAGACCCAGTACTTC. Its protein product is CASSQYAQETQYF.

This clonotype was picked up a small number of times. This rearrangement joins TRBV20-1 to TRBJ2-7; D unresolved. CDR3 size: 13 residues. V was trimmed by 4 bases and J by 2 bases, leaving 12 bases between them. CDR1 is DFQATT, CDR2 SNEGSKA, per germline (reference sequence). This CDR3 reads CSAKTPVTYEQYF. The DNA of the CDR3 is TGCAGTGCTAAGACGCCAGTTACCTACGAGCAGTACTTC.

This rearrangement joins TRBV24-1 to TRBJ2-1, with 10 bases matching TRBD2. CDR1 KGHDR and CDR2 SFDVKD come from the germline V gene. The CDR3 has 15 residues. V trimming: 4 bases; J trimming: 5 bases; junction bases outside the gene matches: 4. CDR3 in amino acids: CATSESGRGHNEQFF. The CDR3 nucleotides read TGTGCCACCAGTGAAAGCGGGAGGGGGCACAATGAGCAGTTCTTC.

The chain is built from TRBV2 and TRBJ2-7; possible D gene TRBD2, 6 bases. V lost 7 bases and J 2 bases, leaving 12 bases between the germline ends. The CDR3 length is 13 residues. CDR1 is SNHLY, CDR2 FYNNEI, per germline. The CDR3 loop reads CASKRPGAYEQYF. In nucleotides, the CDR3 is TGTGCCAGCAAGCGTCCGGGGGCCTACGAGCAGTACTTC.

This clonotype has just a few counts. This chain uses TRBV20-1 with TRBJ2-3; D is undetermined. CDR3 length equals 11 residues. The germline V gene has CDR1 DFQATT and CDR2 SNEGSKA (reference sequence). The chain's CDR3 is CSTRVSDTQYF. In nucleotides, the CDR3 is TGCAGCACCCGGGTGTCAGATACGCAGTATTTT.

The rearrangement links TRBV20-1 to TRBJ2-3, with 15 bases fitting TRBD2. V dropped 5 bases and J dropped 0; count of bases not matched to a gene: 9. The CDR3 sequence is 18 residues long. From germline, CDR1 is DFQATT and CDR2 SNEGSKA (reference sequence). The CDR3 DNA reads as TGCAGTGCTCCGCCCGGGACTAGCGGGAGGACTAGCACAGATACGCAGTATTTT. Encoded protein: CSAPPGTSGRTSTDTQYF.

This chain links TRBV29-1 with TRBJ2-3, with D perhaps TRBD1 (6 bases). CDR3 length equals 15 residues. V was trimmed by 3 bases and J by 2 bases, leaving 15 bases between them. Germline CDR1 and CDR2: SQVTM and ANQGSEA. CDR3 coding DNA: TGCAGCGTTGACACTTGGACAGCTTCCACAGATACGCAGTATTTT. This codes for CSVDTWTASTDTQYF.

CDR3 DNA: TGCGCCAGCAGCCAAGTTTCGGCGGGAGGGCCAGGTGAGCAGTTCTTC. This codes for CASSQVSAGGPGEQFF. The genes are TRBV4-3 and TRBJ2-1; 9 bases agree with TRBD2. From germline, CDR1 is LGHNA and CDR2 YSLEER. CDR3 size: 16 residues. The junction had 10 bases not matched to a gene; V was cut back by 1 base and J by 9 bases.

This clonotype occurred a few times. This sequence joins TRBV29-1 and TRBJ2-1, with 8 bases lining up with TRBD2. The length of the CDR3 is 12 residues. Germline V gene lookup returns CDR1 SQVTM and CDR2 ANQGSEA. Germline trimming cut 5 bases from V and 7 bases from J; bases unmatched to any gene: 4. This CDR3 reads CSVQRESNEQFF. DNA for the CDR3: TGCAGCGTTCAGCGGGAGTCGAATGAGCAGTTCTTC.

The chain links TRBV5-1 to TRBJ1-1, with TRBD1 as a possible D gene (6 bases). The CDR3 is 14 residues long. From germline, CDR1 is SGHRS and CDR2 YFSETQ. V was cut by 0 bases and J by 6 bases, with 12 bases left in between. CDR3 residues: CASSLDGGKAEAFF. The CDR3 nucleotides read TGCGCCAGCAGCTTGGATGGGGGCAAGGCTGAAGCTTTCTTT.

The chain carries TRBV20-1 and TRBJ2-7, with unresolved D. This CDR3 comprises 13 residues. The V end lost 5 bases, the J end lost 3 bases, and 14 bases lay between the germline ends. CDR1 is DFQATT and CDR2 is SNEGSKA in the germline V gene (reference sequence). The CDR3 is CSAPSTDIYEQYF. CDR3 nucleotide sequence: TGCAGTGCTCCCTCGACGGATATCTACGAGCAGTACTTC.

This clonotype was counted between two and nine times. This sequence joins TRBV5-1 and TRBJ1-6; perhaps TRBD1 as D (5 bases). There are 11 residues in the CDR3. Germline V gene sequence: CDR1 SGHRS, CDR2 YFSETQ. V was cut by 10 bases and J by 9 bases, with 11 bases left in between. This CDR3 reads CAAQGTSPLHF. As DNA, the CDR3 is TGCGCCGCTCAGGGTACTTCACCCCTCCACTTT.

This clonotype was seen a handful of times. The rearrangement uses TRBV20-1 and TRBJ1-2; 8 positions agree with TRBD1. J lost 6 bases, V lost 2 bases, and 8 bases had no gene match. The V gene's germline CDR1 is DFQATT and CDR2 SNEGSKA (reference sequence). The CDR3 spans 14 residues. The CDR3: CSARSLDRVDGYTF. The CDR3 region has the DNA TGCAGTGCTAGATCCTTGGACAGGGTGGATGGCTACACCTTC.

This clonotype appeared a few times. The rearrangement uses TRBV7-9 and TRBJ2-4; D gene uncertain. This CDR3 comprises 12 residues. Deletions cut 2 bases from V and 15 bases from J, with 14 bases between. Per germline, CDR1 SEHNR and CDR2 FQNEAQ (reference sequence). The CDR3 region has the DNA TGTGCCAGCAGCTTAACATCTCGGGCTTGGTACTTC. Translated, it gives CASSLTSRAWYF. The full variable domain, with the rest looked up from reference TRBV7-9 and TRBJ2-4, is DTGVSQNPRHKITKRGQNVTFRCDPISEHNRLYWYRQTLGQGPEFLTYFQNEAQLEKSRLLSDRFSAERPKGSFSTLEIQRTEQGDSAMYLCASSLTSRAWYFGAGTRLSVL.